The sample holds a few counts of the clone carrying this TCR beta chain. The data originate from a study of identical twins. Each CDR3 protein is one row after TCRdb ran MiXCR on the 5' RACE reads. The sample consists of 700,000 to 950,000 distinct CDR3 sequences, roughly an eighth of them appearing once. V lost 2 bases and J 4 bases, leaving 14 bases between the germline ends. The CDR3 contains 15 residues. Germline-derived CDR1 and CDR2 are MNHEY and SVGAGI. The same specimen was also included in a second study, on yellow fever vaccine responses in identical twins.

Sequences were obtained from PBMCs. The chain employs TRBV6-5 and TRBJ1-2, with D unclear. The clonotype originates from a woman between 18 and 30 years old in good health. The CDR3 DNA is TGTGCCAGCAGTTACGGGAGCTCTATCCCCTATGGCTACACCTTC. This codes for CASSYGSSIPYGYTF.